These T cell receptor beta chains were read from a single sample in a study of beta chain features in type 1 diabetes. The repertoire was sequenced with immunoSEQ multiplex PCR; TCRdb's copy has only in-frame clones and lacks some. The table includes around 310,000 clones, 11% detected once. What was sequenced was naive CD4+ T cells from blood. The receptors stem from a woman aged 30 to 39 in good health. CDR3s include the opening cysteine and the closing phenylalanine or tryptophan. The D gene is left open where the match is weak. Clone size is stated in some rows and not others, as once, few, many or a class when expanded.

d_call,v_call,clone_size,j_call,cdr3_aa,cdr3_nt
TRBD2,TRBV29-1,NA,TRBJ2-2,CSVERAGGFTGELFF,TGCAGCGTTGAGAGAGCGGGAGGGTTCACCGGGGAGCTGTTTTTT
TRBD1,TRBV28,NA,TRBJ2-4,CASSLTQGAVDIQYF,TGTGCCAGCAGTTTAACACAGGGGGCTGTGGACATTCAGTACTTC
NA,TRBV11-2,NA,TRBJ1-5,CASSLSRGNQPQHF,TGTGCCAGCAGCTTATCTCGCGGGAATCAGCCCCAGCATTTT
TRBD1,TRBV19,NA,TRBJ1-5,CASTPGDRGRQPQHF,TGTGCCAGTACCCCTGGGGACAGGGGTAGGCAGCCCCAGCATTTT
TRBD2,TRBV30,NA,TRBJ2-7,CAWSTGTSTRNEQYF,TGTGCCTGGAGTACCGGGACTAGCACCCGAAACGAGCAGTACTTC
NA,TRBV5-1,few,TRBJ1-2,CASSLEGYGYTF,TGCGCCAGCAGCTTGGAGGGGTATGGCTACACCTTC
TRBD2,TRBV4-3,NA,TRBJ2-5,CASSQDIAGGLETQYF,TGCGCCAGCAGCCAAGATATAGCGGGAGGGCTAGAGACCCAGTACTTC
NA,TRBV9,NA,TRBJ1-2,CASSVAAGWNYGYTF,TGTGCCAGCAGCGTAGCAGCAGGGTGGAACTATGGCTACACCTTC
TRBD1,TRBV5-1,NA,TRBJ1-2,CASSLGQSYGYTF,TGCGCCAGCAGCCTGGGACAGTCATATGGCTACACCTTC
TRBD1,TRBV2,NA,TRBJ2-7,CASRGQGGHHEQYF,TGTGCCAGCAGAGGACAGGGCGGACATCACGAGCAGTACTTC
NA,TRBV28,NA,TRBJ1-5,CASTGTSQPQHF,TGTGCCAGCACCGGGACATCTCAGCCCCAGCATTTT
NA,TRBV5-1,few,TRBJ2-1,CASSFNRNNEQFF,TGCGCCAGCAGCTTCAACAGAAACAATGAGCAGTTCTTC
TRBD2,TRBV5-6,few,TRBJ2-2,CASSMGLAGNTGELFF,TGTGCCAGCAGCATGGGACTAGCGGGGAACACCGGGGAGCTGTTTTTT
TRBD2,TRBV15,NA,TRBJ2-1,CATSLSSGSYNEQFF,TGTGCCACCAGCTTAAGCAGCGGGAGCTACAATGAGCAGTTCTTC
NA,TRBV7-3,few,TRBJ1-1,CASSPGQRNTEAFF,TGTGCCAGCAGCCCCGGACAGCGGAACACTGAAGCTTTCTTT
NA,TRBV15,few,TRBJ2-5,CATSRDRPGETQYF,TGTGCCACCAGCAGAGATCGGCCGGGGGAGACCCAGTACTTC
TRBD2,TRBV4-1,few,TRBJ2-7,CASSPWSSGSFAQYF,TGCGCCAGCAGCCCTTGGTCCAGCGGGAGTTTCGCGCAGTACTTC
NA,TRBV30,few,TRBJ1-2,CAWERGIQGYTF,TGTGCCTGGGAAAGAGGGATTCAGGGCTACACCTTC
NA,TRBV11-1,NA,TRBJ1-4,CASSPLPEFNEKLFF,TGTGCCAGCAGCCCCCTTCCGGAGTTTAATGAAAAACTGTTTTTT
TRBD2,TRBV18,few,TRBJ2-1,CASSRRLADDEQFF,TGTGCCAGCTCACGTCGACTAGCGGACGATGAGCAGTTCTTC